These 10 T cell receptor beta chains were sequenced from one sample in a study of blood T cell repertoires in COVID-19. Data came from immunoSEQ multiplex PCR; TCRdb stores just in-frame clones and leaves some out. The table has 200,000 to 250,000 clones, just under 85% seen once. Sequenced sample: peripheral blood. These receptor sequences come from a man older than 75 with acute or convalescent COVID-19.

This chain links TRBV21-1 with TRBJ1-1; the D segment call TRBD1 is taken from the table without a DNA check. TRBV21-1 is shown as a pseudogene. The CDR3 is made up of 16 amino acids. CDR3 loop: CASSKGEGDENTEAFF. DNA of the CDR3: TGTGCCAGCAGCAAAGGGGAAGGGGATGAGAACACTGAAGCTTTCTTT.

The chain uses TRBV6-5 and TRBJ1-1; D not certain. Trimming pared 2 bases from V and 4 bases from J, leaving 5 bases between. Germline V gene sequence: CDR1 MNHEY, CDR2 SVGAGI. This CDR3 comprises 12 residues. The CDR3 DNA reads TGTGCCAGCAGTTACGCCGGCACTGAAGCTTTCTTT. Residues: CASSYAGTEAFF.

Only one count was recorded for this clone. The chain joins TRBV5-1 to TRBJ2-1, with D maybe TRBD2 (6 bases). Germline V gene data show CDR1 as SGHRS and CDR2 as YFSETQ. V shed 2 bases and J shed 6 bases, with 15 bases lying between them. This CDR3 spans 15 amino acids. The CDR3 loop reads CASSFTRLGGNEQFF. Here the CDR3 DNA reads TGCGCCAGCAGCTTTACGAGACTGGGGGGCAATGAGCAGTTCTTC.

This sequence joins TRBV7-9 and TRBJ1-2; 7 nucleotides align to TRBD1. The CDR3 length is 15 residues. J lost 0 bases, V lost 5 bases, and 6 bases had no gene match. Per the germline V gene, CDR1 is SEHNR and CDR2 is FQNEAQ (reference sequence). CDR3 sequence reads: CASSLRDRSNYGYTF. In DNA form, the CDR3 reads TGTGCCAGCAGCCTCCGGGACAGATCTAACTATGGCTACACCTTC.

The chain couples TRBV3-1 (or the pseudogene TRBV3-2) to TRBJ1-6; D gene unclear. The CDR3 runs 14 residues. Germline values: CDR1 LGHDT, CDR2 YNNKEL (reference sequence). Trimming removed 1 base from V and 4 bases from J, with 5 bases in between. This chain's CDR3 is CASSQVLYNSPLHF. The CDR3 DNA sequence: TGTGCCAGCAGCCAAGTCCTGTATAATTCACCCCTCCACTTT.

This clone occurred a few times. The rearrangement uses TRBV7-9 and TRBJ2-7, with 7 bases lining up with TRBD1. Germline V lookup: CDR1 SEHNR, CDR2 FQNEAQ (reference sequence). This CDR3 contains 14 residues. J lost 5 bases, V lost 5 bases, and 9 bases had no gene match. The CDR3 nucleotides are TGTGCCAGCAGCCCGGGACAGCCACTGAACGAGCAGTACTTC. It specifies CASSPGQPLNEQYF.

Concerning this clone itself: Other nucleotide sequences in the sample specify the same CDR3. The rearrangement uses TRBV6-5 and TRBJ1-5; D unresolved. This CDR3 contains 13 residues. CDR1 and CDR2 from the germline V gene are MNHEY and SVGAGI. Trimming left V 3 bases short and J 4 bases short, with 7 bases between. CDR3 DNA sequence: TGTGCCAGCAGTTATTCGCGTAATCAGCCCCAGCATTTT. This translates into CASSYSRNQPQHF.

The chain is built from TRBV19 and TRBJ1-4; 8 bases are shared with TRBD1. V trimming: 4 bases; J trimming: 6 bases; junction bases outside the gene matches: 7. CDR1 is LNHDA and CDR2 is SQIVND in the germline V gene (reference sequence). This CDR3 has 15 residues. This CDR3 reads CASSTAGTGYEKLFF. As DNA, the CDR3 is TGTGCCAGTAGTACCGCCGGGACAGGCTATGAAAAACTGTTTTTT.

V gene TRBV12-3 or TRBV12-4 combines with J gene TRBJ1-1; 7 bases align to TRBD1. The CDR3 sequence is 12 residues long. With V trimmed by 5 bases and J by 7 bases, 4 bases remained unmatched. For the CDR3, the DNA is TGTGCCAGCAGTCTAACAGGGGTTGAAGCTTTCTTT. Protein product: CASSLTGVEAFF.

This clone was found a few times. CDR3 amino acids: CASSLEGGQGATSGRRKTQYF. CDR3 coding DNA: TGTGCCAGCAGTCTAGAGGGGGGACAGGGGGCGACTAGCGGGAGGAGAAAGACCCAGTACTTC. The chain uses TRBV6-6 and TRBJ2-5; D may be TRBD2 (13 bases). With 5 bases removed from V and 6 bases from J, the gap between germline ends came to 37 bases. The CDR3 has 21 residues. CDR1 MNHNY and CDR2 SVGAGI come from the germline V gene (reference sequence).